A selection of T cell receptor beta chains follows, all from one sample in a study of radiotherapy plus CTLA-4 blockade in lung cancer. Sequenced by immunoSEQ multiplex PCR; TCRdb stores in-frame clones only, minus some. The data contain 80,000 or so clones, under 90% of them singletons. The sequencing here drew on peripheral blood, taken from a patient treated with radiotherapy plus ipilimumab. The receptors come from a human donor with non-small cell lung cancer who had stable disease on radiotherapy plus ipilimumab. Each CDR3 is given with its conserved first and last residue. D genes are given only for firm matches. Some rows mark clone size as missing; the rest say once, few, many or name a class of expanded clone.

TRBD2	TRBV10-1	TRBJ2-3	NA	TGCGCCAGCAGCGGGACTAGCGGTAGCAAGTCAGATACGCAGTATTTT	CASSGTSGSKSDTQYF
NA	TRBV5-1	TRBJ2-3	NA	TGCGCCAGCAGCTTTACGGGGGCGGGAAGCACAGATACGCAGTATTTT	CASSFTGAGSTDTQYF
TRBD2	TRBV2	TRBJ2-2	NA	TGTGCCACCACGCGGGGTCAGCGGGGGAACACCGGGGAGCTGTTTTTT	CATTRGQRGNTGELFF
NA	TRBV21-1	TRBJ2-7	NA	TGTGCCAGCAGCAAATCCAGTATGACATCCAGGGGGCAGCGACTAGCGGGAGCTTACGAGCAGTACTTC	CASSKSSMTSRGQRLAGAYEQYF
NA	TRBV27	TRBJ2-3	NA	TGTGCCAGCAGTTTTTTGAGGAGCACAGATACGCAGTATTTT	CASSFLRSTDTQYF
NA	TRBV9	TRBJ2-3	NA	TGTGCCAGCAGCGTAGTCAGTTCTAGCACAGATACGCAGTATTTT	CASSVVSSSTDTQYF
NA	TRBV28	TRBJ2-7	NA	TGTGCCCTGGGACCCCCCTACGAGCAGTACTTC	CALGPPYEQYF
TRBD2	TRBV2	TRBJ2-4	NA	TGTGCCAGCACACGGGGCGGGAGGTCCAAAAACATTCAGTACTTC	CASTRGGRSKNIQYF
TRBD2	TRBV6-4	TRBJ2-3	NA	TGTGCCAGCAGTGACGTGGCTAGCGGGGGAGCAGATACGCAGTATTTT	CASSDVASGGADTQYF
NA	TRBV6-1	TRBJ2-7	NA	TGTGCCAGCAGGAGGGAACGATCCTACGAGCAGTACTTC	CASRRERSYEQYF
TRBD2	TRBV19	TRBJ2-6	NA	TGTGCCAGTAGTCGTTCTGGGGGGGCTGGGGCCAACGTCCTGACTTTC	CASSRSGGAGANVLTF
NA	TRBV20-1	TRBJ1-1	NA	TGCAGTGCTAGTGTCAGGACAGAAGCTTTCTTT	CSASVRTEAFF
NA	TRBV5-4	TRBJ1-2	NA	TGTGCCAGCAGCTTGGTAGGGTTGAGTGGCTACACCTTC	CASSLVGLSGYTF
NA	TRBV21-1	TRBJ2-1	NA	TGTGCCAGCAGCAAATTCCCAGCGGGAGGTGAGCAGTTCTTC	CASSKFPAGGEQFF
NA	TRBV7-3	TRBJ1-2	few	TGTGCCAGCAGCTTCCGAGCTAACTATGGCTACACCTTC	CASSFRANYGYTF
NA	TRBV14	TRBJ2-5	NA	TGTGCCAGCAGCCAACGCGACAGGGAGGGCCAAGAGACCCAGTACTTC	CASSQRDREGQETQYF
TRBD2	TRBV30	TRBJ2-5	NA	TGTGCCTGGAGTTTGGGGGGGGGTGAGACCCAGTACTTC	CAWSLGGGETQYF
NA	TRBV5-1	TRBJ2-3	NA	TGCGCCAGCAGTAGGGACGGTAGCACAGATACGCAGTATTTT	CASSRDGSTDTQYF
NA	TRBV5-4	TRBJ2-3	NA	TGTGCCAGCAGCTTGGCCGGACGGGAAGATACGCAGTATTTT	CASSLAGREDTQYF
TRBD2	TRBV6-1	TRBJ2-3	NA	TGTGCCAGCAGTGACACCGGGACTAGCGGGGGGGATACGCAGTATTTT	CASSDTGTSGGDTQYF
TRBD1	TRBV25-1	TRBJ2-5	NA	TGTGCCAGCAGTGGGGACAGGAAGAACTTACAAGAGACCCAGTACTTC	CASSGDRKNLQETQYF
NA	TRBV5-1	TRBJ1-4	NA	TGCGCCAGCAGTTCCGGCGGGGGTGATGAAAAACTGTTTTTT	CASSSGGGDEKLFF
TRBD2	TRBV9	TRBJ2-1	once	TGTGCCAGCAGCGCGGGACTAGCGACCTACAATGAGCAGTTCTTC	CASSAGLATYNEQFF
NA	TRBV7-8	TRBJ1-6	NA	TGTGCCAGCAGCTTAGCGGACAGCTATAATTCACCCCTCCACTTT	CASSLADSYNSPLHF
NA	TRBV6-1	TRBJ1-2	NA	TGTGCCAGCAGTGAAAGTCTGGCACAGAAGGATGGCTACACCTTC	CASSESLAQKDGYTF
NA	TRBV7-6	TRBJ1-2	NA	TGTGCCAGCAGCTTAGGGGTAGGGGGGGCAGATGGCTACACCTTC	CASSLGVGGADGYTF
TRBD2	TRBV7-2	TRBJ2-5	NA	TGTGCCAGCAGCGGCCAGGGACTAGAGGGAGAGACCCAGTACTTC	CASSGQGLEGETQYF
NA	TRBV28	TRBJ1-4	NA	TGTGCCAGCAGTGTTAATGAAAAACTGTTTTTT	CASSVNEKLFF
TRBD2	TRBV11-2	TRBJ2-1	once	TGTGCCAGCAGCTTTGGGCGGGAGGGCCGCTACAATGAGCAGTTCTTC	CASSFGREGRYNEQFF
NA	TRBV29-1	TRBJ2-6	NA	TGCAGCGTGGAGGACAGCTCTGGGGCCAACGTCCTGACTTTC	CSVEDSSGANVLTF
NA	TRBV7-3	TRBJ1-1	NA	TGTGCCAGCAGCTTAACGGGGGTGGTTGGCACTGAAGCTTTCTTT	CASSLTGVVGTEAFF
NA	TRBV11-2	TRBJ1-1	NA	TGTGCCAGCAGCTTAAGTGTGCTAATGGAAGCTTTCTTT	CASSLSVLMEAFF
NA	TRBV30	TRBJ2-4	NA	TGTGCCTGGAGTGTAGAGGTGGCGGGACCCAAAAACATTCAGTACTTC	CAWSVEVAGPKNIQYF
NA	TRBV10-3	TRBJ2-7	NA	TGTGCCATCAGTGAGTCTAGGGGCGAGCAGTACTTC	CAISESRGEQYF
TRBD2	TRBV18	TRBJ2-2	NA	TGTGCCAGCTCACCACAGACTAGCAATACGAACACCGGGGAGCTGTTTTTT	CASSPQTSNTNTGELFF
NA	TRBV19	TRBJ1-3	NA	TGTGCCAGTAGTATAGGGCGGCGGAGCTCTGGAAACACCATATATTTT	CASSIGRRSSGNTIYF
NA	TRBV28	TRBJ2-5	NA	TGTGCCAGCACCAGCGAAGGGGGGCGAAGCCAAGAGACCCAGTACTTC	CASTSEGGRSQETQYF
TRBD1	TRBV6-5	TRBJ2-5	NA	TGTGCCAGCACTAAACAGGGGTATCAAGAGACCCAGTACTTC	CASTKQGYQETQYF
NA	TRBV9	TRBJ2-3	NA	TGTGCCAGCAGCCCACGTGAAAGGGATACAGATACGCAGTATTTT	CASSPRERDTDTQYF
NA	TRBV10-1	TRBJ1-6	NA	TGCGCCAGCAGTTCCTACAGGGATAATTCACCCCTCCACTTT	CASSSYRDNSPLHF
NA	TRBV9	TRBJ2-3	NA	TGTGCCAGCAGCTCCCTGGGAGCCCTCACAGATACGCAGTATTTT	CASSSLGALTDTQYF
NA	TRBV21-1	TRBJ1-1	NA	TGTGCCAGCAGCAAAGGTCGGAAGAACACTGAAGCTTTCTTT	CASSKGRKNTEAFF
NA	TRBV19	TRBJ2-5	NA	TGTGCCAGTTCTGAGGGTCGCCAAGAGACCCAGTACTTC	CASSEGRQETQYF
NA	TRBV20-1	TRBJ1-1	NA	TGCAGTGCTAGACGTGAAGCTTTCTTT	CSARREAFF
NA	TRBV19	TRBJ1-6	NA	TGTGCCAGTAGTCTACGACTCTTTGATCTGAGCTCCTATAATTCACCCCTCCACTTT	CASSLRLFDLSSYNSPLHF
NA	TRBV6-5	TRBJ2-3	few	TGTGCCAGCAGTTACACGGGGACTTCCACAGATACGCAGTATTTT	CASSYTGTSTDTQYF
TRBD2	TRBV28	TRBJ2-7	few	TGTGCCAGCAGTCTCCTAGCGGGGGGAGGATACGAGCAGTACTTC	CASSLLAGGGYEQYF
NA	TRBV18	TRBJ2-3	NA	TGTGCCAGCTCACCAGACAGCCTGGCAGATACGCAGTATTTT	CASSPDSLADTQYF
NA	TRBV6-1	TRBJ2-7	NA	TGTGCCAGCAGTGAAGCAGGCGCGGGGTGGGAGCAGTACTTC	CASSEAGAGWEQYF
NA	TRBV5-6	TRBJ1-6	NA	TGTGCCAGCAGCTTGGCTTCAGGGGTAAGCTCCTATAATTCACCCCTCCACTTT	CASSLASGVSSYNSPLHF
TRBD1	TRBV9	TRBJ2-1	NA	TGTGCCAGCAGCCCTGGACAGGGTCAATCCTACAATGAGCAGTTCTTC	CASSPGQGQSYNEQFF
TRBD1	TRBV27	TRBJ1-1	NA	TGTGCCAGCAGGCAGGGGGCTTGGAACACTGAAGCTTTCTTT	CASRQGAWNTEAFF
NA	TRBV27	TRBJ2-3	NA	TGTGCCAGCCGCCTAGCTGCGACAGATACGCAGTATTTT	CASRLAATDTQYF
TRBD1	TRBV5-1	TRBJ1-4	NA	TGCGCCAGCAGCTTGACAGGGGGCGCAGCTTCTGAACTGTTTTTT	CASSLTGGAASELFF